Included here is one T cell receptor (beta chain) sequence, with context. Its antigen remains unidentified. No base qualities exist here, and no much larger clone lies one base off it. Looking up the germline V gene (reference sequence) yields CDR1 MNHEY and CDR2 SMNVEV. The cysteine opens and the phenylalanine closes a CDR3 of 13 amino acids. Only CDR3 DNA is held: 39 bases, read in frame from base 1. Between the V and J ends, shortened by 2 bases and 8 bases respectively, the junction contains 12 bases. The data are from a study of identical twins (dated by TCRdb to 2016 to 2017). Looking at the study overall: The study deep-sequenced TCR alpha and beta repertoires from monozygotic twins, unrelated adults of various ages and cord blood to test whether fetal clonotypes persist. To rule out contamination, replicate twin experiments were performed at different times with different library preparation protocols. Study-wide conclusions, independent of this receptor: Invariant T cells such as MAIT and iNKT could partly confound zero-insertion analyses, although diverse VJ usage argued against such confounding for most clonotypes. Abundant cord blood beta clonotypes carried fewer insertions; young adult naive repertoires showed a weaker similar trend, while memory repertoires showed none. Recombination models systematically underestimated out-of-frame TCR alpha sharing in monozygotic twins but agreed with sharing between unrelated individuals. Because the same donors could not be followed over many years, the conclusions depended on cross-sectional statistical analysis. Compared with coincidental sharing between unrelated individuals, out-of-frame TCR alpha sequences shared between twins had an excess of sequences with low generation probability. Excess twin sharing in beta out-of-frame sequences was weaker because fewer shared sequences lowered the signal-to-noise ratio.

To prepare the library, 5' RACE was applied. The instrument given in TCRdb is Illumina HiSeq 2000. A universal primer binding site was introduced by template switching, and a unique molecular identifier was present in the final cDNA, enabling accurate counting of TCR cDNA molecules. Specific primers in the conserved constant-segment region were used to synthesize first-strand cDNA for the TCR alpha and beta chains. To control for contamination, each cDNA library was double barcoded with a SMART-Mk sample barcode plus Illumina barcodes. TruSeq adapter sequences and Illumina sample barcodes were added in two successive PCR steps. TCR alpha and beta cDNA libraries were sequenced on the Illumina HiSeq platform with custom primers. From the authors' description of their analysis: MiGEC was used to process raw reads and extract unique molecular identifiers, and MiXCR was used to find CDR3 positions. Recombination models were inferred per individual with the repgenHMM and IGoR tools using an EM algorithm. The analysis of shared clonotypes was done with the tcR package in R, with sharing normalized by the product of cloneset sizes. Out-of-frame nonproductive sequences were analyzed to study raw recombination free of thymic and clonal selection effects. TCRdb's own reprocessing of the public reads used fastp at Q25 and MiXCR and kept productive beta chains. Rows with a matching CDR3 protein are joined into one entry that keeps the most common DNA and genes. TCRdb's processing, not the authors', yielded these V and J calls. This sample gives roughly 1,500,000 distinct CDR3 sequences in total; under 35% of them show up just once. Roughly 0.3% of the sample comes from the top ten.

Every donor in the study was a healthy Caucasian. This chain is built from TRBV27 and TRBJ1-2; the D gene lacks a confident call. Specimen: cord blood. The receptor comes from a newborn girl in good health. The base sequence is TGTGCCAGCAGTTTACACTCCATAGGGGGCTACACCTTC. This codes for CASSLHSIGGYTF.